Listed below are T cell receptor beta chains from one sample, sequenced in a study of Ad26.COV2.S vaccination and SARS-CoV-2 variants. This table comes from immunoSEQ multiplex PCR, and its TCRdb copy is limited to in-frame clones, with some not included. The sample yields under 550,000 clones, around 90% seen once. The sequencing used peripheral blood, collected in a trial of Ad26.COV2.S vaccine versus placebo. The receptors were gathered from a person between 18 and 65 years old who received the Ad26.COV2.S COVID-19 vaccine or a placebo. The CDR3 runs from the conserved cysteine through the conserved F or W. The D gene is left open where the match is weak. A row's size may be missing; if present it is once, few, many or a size class.

clone_size	v_call	d_call	j_call	cdr3_nt	cdr3_aa
NA	TRBV3-1/TRBV3-2	NA	TRBJ1-1	TGTGCCAGCAGCTCGTATAGAGGGAACACTGAAGCTTTCTTT	CASSSYRGNTEAFF
NA	TRBV2	NA	TRBJ1-2	TGTGCCAGCAGTTCCGGGTTCGATGGCTACACCTTC	CASSSGFDGYTF
once	TRBV11-3	TRBD2	TRBJ2-3	TGTGCCAGTCCCCTTTTCGGGAGGGGCACAGATACGCAGTATTTT	CASPLFGRGTDTQYF
NA	TRBV18	TRBD2	TRBJ2-7	TGTGCCAGCTCGCCCAACCGCCTGGCGGGAGGGACCTACGAGCAGTACTTC	CASSPNRLAGGTYEQYF
few	TRBV28	TRBD2	TRBJ2-1	TGTGCCAGCAGTTTATGGGCTAGCGGAAGACCCAATGAGCAGTTCTTC	CASSLWASGRPNEQFF
NA	TRBV6-1	TRBD2	TRBJ2-1	TGTGCCAGCAGTGAAGGGCGGGCCACCCCTGGCGGGAGATTGCCCGGTGAGCAGTTCTTC	CASSEGRATPGGRLPGEQFF
NA	TRBV5-4	NA	TRBJ2-1	TGTGCCAGCAGTACAGGGTTGGAGCAGTTCTTC	CASSTGLEQFF
NA	TRBV7-2	TRBD2	TRBJ2-1	TGTGCCAGCAGCTTAGGGGCGCTAGCGGGAGTACCGTTCTTC	CASSLGALAGVPFF
NA	TRBV6-4	TRBD2	TRBJ2-7	TGTGCCAGCCGGCCAACTAGCGGGAGGGCCTCCGAGCAGTACTTC	CASRPTSGRASEQYF
NA	TRBV7-7	TRBD2	TRBJ2-2	TGTGCTAGCAGCCCGGGACTAGCGGGGACCGGGGAGCTGTTTTTT	CASSPGLAGTGELFF
NA	TRBV29-1	NA	TRBJ2-7	TGCAGCGTTGAACTACAGGGCTACGAGCAGTACTTC	CSVELQGYEQYF
NA	TRBV15	NA	TRBJ1-2	TGTGCCACCAGCAGAGGATTAGGGGGTCCCTCCGTTGGCTACACCTTC	CATSRGLGGPSVGYTF
NA	TRBV7-2	TRBD2	TRBJ2-7	TGTGCCAGCAGCCCTACTAGCGGGTCCTACGAGCAGTACTTC	CASSPTSGSYEQYF
NA	TRBV6-5	NA	TRBJ1-2	TGTGCCAGCAGGATTACGGTTGGAGAAGGCTATGGCTACACCTTC	CASRITVGEGYGYTF
NA	TRBV7-2	NA	TRBJ2-7	TGTGCCAGCAGCTCCTTTTACTACGAGCAGTACTTC	CASSSFYYEQYF
NA	TRBV18	NA	TRBJ1-5	TGTGCCAGCTCACCACCAGGCGGGAGTAGCAATCAGCCCCAGCATTTT	CASSPPGGSSNQPQHF
NA	TRBV7-2	TRBD2	TRBJ2-1	TGTGCCAGCAGCAGACTTTTAGCGGGAGCCTCCTACAATGAGCAGTTCTTC	CASSRLLAGASYNEQFF
NA	TRBV27	TRBD1	TRBJ2-3	TGTGCCAGCAGTACCACCGGGACAGCCACAGATACGCAGTATTTT	CASSTTGTATDTQYF
NA	TRBV7-9	NA	TRBJ1-2	TGTGCCAGCAGCTCGTCCGAGTGGGCCTATGGCTACACCTTC	CASSSSEWAYGYTF
NA	TRBV9	NA	TRBJ2-3	TGTGCCAGCAGCCCATCAGGGATCTACACAGATACGCAGTATTTT	CASSPSGIYTDTQYF
NA	TRBV19	TRBD1	TRBJ1-4	TGTGCCAGTAACCCCCTACCAGGGACAGGGCTGTTTTTT	CASNPLPGTGLFF
NA	TRBV15	NA	TRBJ2-2	TGTGCCACCAGCAGAGATCGTGTTATAGGGCGGGAGAACACCGGGGAGCTGTTTTTT	CATSRDRVIGRENTGELFF
NA	TRBV7-9	TRBD1	TRBJ2-5	TGTGCCAGCAGCTTAGGTCCTGGACAGGGGCCAGAGACCCAGTACTTC	CASSLGPGQGPETQYF
NA	TRBV30	NA	TRBJ2-7	TGTGCCTGGTCTAACTGGGACGAGCAGTACTTC	CAWSNWDEQYF
NA	TRBV29-1	TRBD2	TRBJ2-1	TGCAGCGTTGACCCAACTAGCGGGCCAGGGGGTGAGCAGTTCTTC	CSVDPTSGPGGEQFF
NA	TRBV18	NA	TRBJ1-3	TGTGCCAGCTCACCGTTAAAGTTGGGAGACTCTGGAAACACCATATATTTT	CASSPLKLGDSGNTIYF
NA	TRBV6-2/TRBV6-3	NA	TRBJ2-2	TGTGCCAGCAGTTACATTTCCGGGGAGCTGTTTTTT	CASSYISGELFF
once	TRBV2	NA	TRBJ2-5	TGTGCCAGCAGTGGGGTTAACAGGGACTACCAAGAGACCCAGTACTTC	CASSGVNRDYQETQYF
once	TRBV5-1	TRBD2	TRBJ2-7	TGCGCCAGCGGTAGAGGTGGTCGGGAGGTTTACGAGCAGTACTTC	CASGRGGREVYEQYF
NA	TRBV28	NA	TRBJ1-1	TGTGCCAGCAGTTTAGTAGCCCTAGGGGGTAACACTGAAGCTTTCTTT	CASSLVALGGNTEAFF
NA	TRBV27	TRBD1	TRBJ2-1	TGTGCCAGCAGTTCCGGGACAGGTGGGAGGAATGAGCAGTTCTTC	CASSSGTGGRNEQFF
few	TRBV19	TRBD1	TRBJ2-3	TGTGCCAGTAGTATTCACAGGGGGCAGGTAGATACGCAGTATTTT	CASSIHRGQVDTQYF
NA	TRBV19	TRBD1	TRBJ2-3	TGTGCCAGTAGGAGACAGGGGGCAACAGATACGCAGTATTTT	CASRRQGATDTQYF
NA	TRBV19	NA	TRBJ2-1	TGTGCCAGTAGCCCGTGGGATCGCAATGAGCAGTTCTTC	CASSPWDRNEQFF
once	TRBV25-1	NA	TRBJ1-1	TGTGCCAGCCCCGAAGGGGGGGGATCGGGGAACACTGAAGCTTTCTTT	CASPEGGGSGNTEAFF
NA	TRBV9	TRBD2	TRBJ2-1	TGTGCCAGCAGCGTAGATCCAGGCGGGAGAAACTCCTACAATGAGCAGTTCTTC	CASSVDPGGRNSYNEQFF
NA	TRBV9	NA	TRBJ2-3	TGTGCCAGCAGCCCAGGAGGGGTGGCAGATACGCAGTATTTT	CASSPGGVADTQYF
NA	TRBV6-1	NA	TRBJ2-7	TGTGCCAGCAGTGAATCCCGCAACTACGAGCAGTACTTC	CASSESRNYEQYF
NA	TRBV3-1/TRBV3-2	NA	TRBJ1-1	TGTGCCAGCAGCCCCGCCCTGGGGACCGGAGGCACTGAAGCTTTCTTT	CASSPALGTGGTEAFF
NA	TRBV7-9	NA	TRBJ2-3	TGTGCCCGCGCAGGGGTGACAGATACGCAGTATTTT	CARAGVTDTQYF
NA	TRBV4-1	TRBD2	TRBJ2-7	TGCGCCAGCAGCCAAGGGGGCCCGGGGGGATCCTACGAGCAGTACTTC	CASSQGGPGGSYEQYF
NA	TRBV6-5	NA	TRBJ2-5	TGTGCCAGCAGCTGGGCGGACCAAGAGACCCAGTACTTC	CASSWADQETQYF
NA	TRBV12-3/TRBV12-4	TRBD2	TRBJ2-7	TGTGCCAGCAGAGTGGGGGGGGGCTACGAGCAGTACTTC	CASRVGGGYEQYF
NA	TRBV6-5	NA	TRBJ2-3	TGTGCCAGCAGAGGTAGCGCGGTCTTCACAGATACGCAGTATTTT	CASRGSAVFTDTQYF
NA	TRBV2	TRBD1	TRBJ1-2	TGTGCCAGCAGTGTCTACAGGGGGATGGATGGCTACACCTTC	CASSVYRGMDGYTF
NA	TRBV5-4	NA	TRBJ2-3	TGTGCCAGCAGCTTGGTAAATAACACAGATACGCAGTATTTT	CASSLVNNTDTQYF
once	TRBV6-5	NA	TRBJ2-3	TGTGCCAGCAATCGGGGTACAAGCACAGATACGCAGTATTTT	CASNRGTSTDTQYF